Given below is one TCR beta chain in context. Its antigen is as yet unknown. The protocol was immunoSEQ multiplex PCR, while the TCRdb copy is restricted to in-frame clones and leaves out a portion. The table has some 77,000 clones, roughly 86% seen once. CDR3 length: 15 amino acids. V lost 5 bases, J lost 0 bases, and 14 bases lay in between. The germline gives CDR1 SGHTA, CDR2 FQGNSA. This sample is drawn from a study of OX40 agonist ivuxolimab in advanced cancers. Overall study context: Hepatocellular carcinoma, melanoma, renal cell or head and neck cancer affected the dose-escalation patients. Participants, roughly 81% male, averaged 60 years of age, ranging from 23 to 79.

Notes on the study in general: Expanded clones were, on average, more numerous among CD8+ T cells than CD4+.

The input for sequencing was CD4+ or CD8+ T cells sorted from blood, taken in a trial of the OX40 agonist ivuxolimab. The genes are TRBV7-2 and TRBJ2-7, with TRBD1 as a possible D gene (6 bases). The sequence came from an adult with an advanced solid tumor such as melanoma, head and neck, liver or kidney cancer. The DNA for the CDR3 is TGTGCCAGCAGCGATGCAGGGGCGGTCTCCTACGAGCAGTACTTC. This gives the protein CASSDAGAVSYEQYF.